Presented here are 13 T cell receptor beta chains from one specimen sequenced in a study of Graves' ophthalmopathy and Graves' hyperthyroidism. Amplification of TCR beta CDR3 regions used RNA transcripts. An initial RT-PCR round employing HTBI primers preceded a second-round multiplex PCR. TCRdb itself ran the multiplex PCR reads through MiXCR, one entry per CDR3 protein. This table holds around 1.1 million distinct CDR3 sequences, about 36% found once. Sequencing input: peripheral blood or thyroid tissue (not recorded which). These TCRs come from an adult man with Graves' hyperthyroidism.

This clonotype was counted ten times or more. The chain links TRBV2 to TRBJ2-6; TRBD2 is a possible D gene (6 bases). V was clipped by 4 bases and J by 1 base, with 14 bases between them. The CDR3 contains 17 residues. Germline CDR1 reads SNHLY; CDR2 reads FYNNEI. CDR3 region: CASSGGVVTSGANVLTF. The CDR3 DNA is TGTGCCAGCAGTGGCGGGGTAGTCACGTCTGGGGCCAACGTCCTGACTTTC.

In this sample, this clonotype turned up many times. The CDR3 here is CASTPDRPDQPQHF. The CDR3 nucleotides are TGTGCCAGTACCCCGGACAGACCAGATCAGCCCCAGCATTTT. V usage is TRBV19 and J usage is TRBJ1-5; a weak D match, TRBD1 (6 bases). The V gene lost 7 bases and the J gene lost 5 bases, with 15 bases spanning the gap. This CDR3 region has 14 residues. Germline V lookup: CDR1 LNHDA, CDR2 SQIVND (reference sequence).

This clonotype was seen repeatedly, ten times or more. The CDR3 DNA follows: TGCGCCAGCAGTTCTACCGCGGGGGCCTCTGGGGCCAACGTCCTGACTTTC. Amino acids: CASSSTAGASGANVLTF. The chain carries TRBV10-2 and TRBJ2-6; D possibly corresponds to TRBD2 (7 bases). This CDR3 is built from 17 residues. Per germline, CDR1 WSHSY and CDR2 SAAADI. Trimming removed 5 bases at V and 0 bases at J, with 14 bases between.

This clonotype was detected many times. V gene TRBV9 combines with J gene TRBJ1-2; 8 nucleotides line up with TRBD1. The V segment lost 3 bases and the J segment 8 bases; nucleotides outside the gene matches: 12. Germline CDR1 reads SGDLS; CDR2 reads YYNGEE. The length of the CDR3 is 15 residues. DNA for the CDR3: TGTGCCAGCAGCGCAGAAATGGACAGGGAAGAAGGCTACACCTTC. This translates into CASSAEMDREEGYTF.

The rearrangement uses TRBV7-8 and TRBJ1-5; no definite D call. The V end was cut by 4 bases, the J end by 14 bases, with 21 bases between. Germline-derived CDR1 and CDR2 are SGHVS and FQNEAQ. CDR3 length equals 14 residues. The CDR3, as DNA: TGTGCCAGCAGCTATAGCGGGAGGGCCCGCAATGAGCATTTT. The encoded protein is CASSYSGRARNEHF.

The chain uses TRBV2 and TRBJ1-1; TRBD1 aligns across 8 bases. V dropped 4 bases and J dropped 4; count of bases not matched to a gene: 5. Looked up from germline, CDR1 is SNHLY and CDR2 is FYNNEI. CDR3 size: 14 residues. CDR3 nucleotides: TGTGCCAGCAGTGGGGGACAGGCGAGCACTGAAGCTTTCTTT. This encodes CASSGGQASTEAFF.

This chain's CDR3 is CASSYEGQVYEQYF. CDR3 nucleotides: TGTGCCAGCAGTTACGAAGGACAAGTCTACGAGCAGTACTTC. V is TRBV6-5 and J is TRBJ2-7; tentatively, D is TRBD1 (5 bases). V was cut by 2 bases and J by 3 bases, with 11 bases left in between. The length of the CDR3 is 14 residues. CDR1 is MNHEY and CDR2 is SVGAGI in the germline V gene.

This chain links TRBV20-1 with TRBJ1-5; no clear D. Germline V gene data show CDR1 as DFQATT and CDR2 as SNEGSKA (reference sequence). V was cut by 7 bases and J by 0 bases, with 19 bases left in between. There are 16 residues in the CDR3. CDR3 amino acids: CSVRDSWEYSNQPQHF. CDR3 nucleotides: TGCAGTGTAAGAGACTCATGGGAATATAGCAATCAGCCCCAGCATTTT.

The chain combines TRBV4-1 with TRBJ2-7; weak D call: TRBD2 (6 bases). Germline CDR1 is MGHRA and CDR2 is YSYEKL. The CDR3 length is 17 residues. V was cut by 3 bases and J by 1 base, with 19 bases left in between. CDR3 protein: CASSHRETRGWSYEQYF. The CDR3 DNA is TGCGCCAGCAGCCACCGGGAGACTAGGGGTTGGTCCTACGAGCAGTACTTC.

This clonotype was seen a handful of times. Here the CDR3 DNA reads TGTGCCAGCAGTCCTAATGACAGGGCTGGCGGGGAAAAACTGTTTTTT. As protein: CASSPNDRAGGEKLFF. The chain uses TRBV6-5 and TRBJ1-4, with 7 bases matching TRBD1. CDR3 length: 16 amino acids. The V segment lost 5 bases and the J segment 8 bases; nucleotides outside the gene matches: 14. Germline V gene lookup returns CDR1 MNHEY and CDR2 SVGAGI.

This chain links TRBV19 with TRBJ2-2; 9 bases are a match to TRBD1. Germline V gives CDR1 LNHDA, CDR2 SQIVND (reference sequence). With 6 bases clipped from V and 5 bases from J, the junction kept 7 bases outside the gene matches. The CDR3 is 15 amino acids. CDR3 sequence: CASSLAQGATGELFF. As DNA, the CDR3 is TGTGCCAGTAGCCTCGCACAGGGGGCGACCGGGGAGCTGTTTTTT.

This clonotype showed up many times. J is TRBJ1-2 and V is TRBV10-3; 7 positions agree with TRBD1. Germline V CDR1 and CDR2: ENHRY, SYGVKD. The CDR3 runs to 17 residues. Germline trimming cut 6 bases from V and 4 bases from J; bases unmatched to any gene: 17. The chain's CDR3 is CAIRGELGTGQTYGYTF. CDR3 coding DNA: TGTGCCATCAGGGGGGAATTAGGTACGGGACAGACCTATGGCTACACCTTC.

This clonotype was picked up many times. The chain joins TRBV19 to TRBJ2-7, with 9 nucleotides matching TRBD1. With 3 bases clipped from V and 0 bases from J, the junction kept 6 bases outside the gene matches. This CDR3 spans 16 amino acids. Germline lookup yields CDR1 LNHDA and CDR2 SQIVND (reference sequence). CDR3 residues: CASSIRGTGSSYEQYF. CDR3 bases: TGTGCCAGTAGTATCAGGGGGACAGGGAGCTCCTACGAGCAGTACTTC.